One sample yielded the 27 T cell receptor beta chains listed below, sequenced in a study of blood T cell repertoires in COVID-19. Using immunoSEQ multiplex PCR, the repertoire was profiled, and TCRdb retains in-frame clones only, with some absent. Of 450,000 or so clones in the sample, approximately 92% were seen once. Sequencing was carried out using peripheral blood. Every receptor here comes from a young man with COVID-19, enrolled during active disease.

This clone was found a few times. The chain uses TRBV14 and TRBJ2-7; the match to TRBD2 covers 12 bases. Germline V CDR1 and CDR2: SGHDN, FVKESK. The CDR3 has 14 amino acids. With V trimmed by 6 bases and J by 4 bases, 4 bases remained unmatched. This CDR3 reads CASSRGLAGYEQYF. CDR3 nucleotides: TGTGCCAGCAGTCGTGGACTAGCGGGATACGAGCAGTACTTC.

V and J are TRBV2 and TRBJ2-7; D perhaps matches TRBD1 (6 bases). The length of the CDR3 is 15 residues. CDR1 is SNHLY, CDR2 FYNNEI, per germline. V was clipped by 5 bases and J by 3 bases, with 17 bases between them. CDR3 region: CASSLSAGAGYEQYF. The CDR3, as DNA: TGTGCCAGCAGTCTAAGCGCAGGGGCGGGCTACGAGCAGTACTTC. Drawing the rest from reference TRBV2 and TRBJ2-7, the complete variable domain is EPEVTQTPSHQVTQMGQEVILRCVPISNHLYFYWYRQILGQKVEFLVSFYNNEISEKSEIFDDQFSVERPDGSNFTLKIRSTKLEDSAMYFCASSLSAGAGYEQYFGPGTRLTVT.

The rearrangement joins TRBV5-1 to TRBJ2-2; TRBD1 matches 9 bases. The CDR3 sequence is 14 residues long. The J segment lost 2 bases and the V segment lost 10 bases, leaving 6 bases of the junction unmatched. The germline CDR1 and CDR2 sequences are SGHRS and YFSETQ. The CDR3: CASGQGGNTGELFF. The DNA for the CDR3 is TGCGCCTCGGGACAGGGAGGTAACACCGGGGAGCTGTTTTTT.

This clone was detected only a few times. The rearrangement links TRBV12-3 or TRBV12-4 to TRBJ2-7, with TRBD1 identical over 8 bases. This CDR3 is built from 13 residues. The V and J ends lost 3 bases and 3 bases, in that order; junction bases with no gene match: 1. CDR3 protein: CASSFGQGYEQYF. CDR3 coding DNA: TGTGCCAGCAGTTTCGGACAGGGCTACGAGCAGTACTTC.

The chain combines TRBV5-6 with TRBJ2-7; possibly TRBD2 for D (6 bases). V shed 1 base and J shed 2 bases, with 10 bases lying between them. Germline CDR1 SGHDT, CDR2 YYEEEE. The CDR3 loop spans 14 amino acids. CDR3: CASSLRLVPYEQYF. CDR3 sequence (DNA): TGTGCCAGCAGCTTGCGACTAGTACCCTACGAGCAGTACTTC.

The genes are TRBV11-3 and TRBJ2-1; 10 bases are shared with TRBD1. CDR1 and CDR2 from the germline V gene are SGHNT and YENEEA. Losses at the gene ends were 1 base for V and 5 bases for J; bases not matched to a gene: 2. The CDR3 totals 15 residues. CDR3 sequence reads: CASSLAGTGDNEQFF. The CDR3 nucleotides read TGTGCCAGCAGCTTAGCTGGGACAGGGGACAATGAGCAGTTCTTC.

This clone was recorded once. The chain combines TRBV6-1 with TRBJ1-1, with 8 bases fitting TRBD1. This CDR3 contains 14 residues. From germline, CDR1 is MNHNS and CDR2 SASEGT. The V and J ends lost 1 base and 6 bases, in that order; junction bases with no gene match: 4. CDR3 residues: CASSEVDRAAEAFF. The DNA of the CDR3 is TGTGCCAGCAGTGAAGTGGACAGGGCGGCTGAAGCTTTCTTT.

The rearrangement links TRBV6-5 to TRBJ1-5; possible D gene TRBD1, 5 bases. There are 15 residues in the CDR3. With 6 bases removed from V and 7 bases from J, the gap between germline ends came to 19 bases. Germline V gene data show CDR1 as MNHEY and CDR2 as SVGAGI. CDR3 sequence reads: CASRSRQGLRQPQHF. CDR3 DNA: TGTGCCAGCAGGAGTCGGCAGGGCTTACGCCAGCCCCAGCATTTT.

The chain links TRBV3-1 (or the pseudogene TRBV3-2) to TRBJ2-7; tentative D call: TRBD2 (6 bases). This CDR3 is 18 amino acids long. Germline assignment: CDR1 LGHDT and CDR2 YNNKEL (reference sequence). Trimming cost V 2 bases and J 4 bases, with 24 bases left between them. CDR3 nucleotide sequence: TGTGCCAGCAGCCAATTTCTTAAAGATCGGGGGATTTTTTACGAGCAGTACTTC. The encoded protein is CASSQFLKDRGIFYEQYF.

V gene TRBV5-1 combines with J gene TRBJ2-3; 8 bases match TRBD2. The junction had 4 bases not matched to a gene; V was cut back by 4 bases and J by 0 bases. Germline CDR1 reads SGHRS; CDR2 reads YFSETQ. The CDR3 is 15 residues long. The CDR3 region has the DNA TGCGCCAGCAGCGTAACTAGCGGTAGCACAGATACGCAGTATTTT. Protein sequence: CASSVTSGSTDTQYF.

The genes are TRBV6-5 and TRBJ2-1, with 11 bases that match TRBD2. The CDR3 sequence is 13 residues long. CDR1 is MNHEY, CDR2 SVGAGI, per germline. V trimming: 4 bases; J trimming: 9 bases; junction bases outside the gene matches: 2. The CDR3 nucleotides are TGTGCCAGCAGTTCCACTAGCGGGGGTGAGCAGTTCTTC. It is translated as CASSSTSGGEQFF.

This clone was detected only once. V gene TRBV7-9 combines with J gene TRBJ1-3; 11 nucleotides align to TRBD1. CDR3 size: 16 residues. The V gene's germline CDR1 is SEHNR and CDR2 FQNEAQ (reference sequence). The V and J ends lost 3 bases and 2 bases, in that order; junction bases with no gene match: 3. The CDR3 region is CASSFRDRGTGNTIYF. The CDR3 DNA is TGTGCCAGCAGCTTTAGGGACAGGGGGACTGGAAACACCATATATTTT.

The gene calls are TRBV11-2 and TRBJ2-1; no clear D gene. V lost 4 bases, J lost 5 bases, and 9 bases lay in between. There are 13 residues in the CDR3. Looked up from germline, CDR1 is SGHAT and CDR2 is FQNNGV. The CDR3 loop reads CASSSWHNNEQFF. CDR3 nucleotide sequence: TGTGCCAGCAGCTCATGGCACAACAATGAGCAGTTCTTC.

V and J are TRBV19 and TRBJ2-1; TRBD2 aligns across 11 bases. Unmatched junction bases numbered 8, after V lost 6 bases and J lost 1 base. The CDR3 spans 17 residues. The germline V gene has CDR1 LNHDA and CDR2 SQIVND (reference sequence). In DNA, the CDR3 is TGTGCCAGTAGCGGGACTAGCGGTGGAGAATCCTACAATGAGCAGTTCTTC. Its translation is CASSGTSGGESYNEQFF. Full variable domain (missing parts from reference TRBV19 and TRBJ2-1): DGGITQSPKYLFRKEGQNVTLSCEQNLNHDAMYWYRQDPGQGLRLIYYSQIVNDFQKGDIAEGYSVSREKKESFPLTVTSAQKNPTAFYLCASSGTSGGESYNEQFFGPGTRLTVL.

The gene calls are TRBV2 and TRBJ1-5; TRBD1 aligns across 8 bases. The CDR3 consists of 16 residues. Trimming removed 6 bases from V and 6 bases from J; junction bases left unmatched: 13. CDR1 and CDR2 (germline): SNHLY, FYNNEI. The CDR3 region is CASRIDRGARGQPQHF. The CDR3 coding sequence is TGTGCCAGCAGGATCGACAGGGGCGCGAGAGGTCAGCCCCAGCATTTT.

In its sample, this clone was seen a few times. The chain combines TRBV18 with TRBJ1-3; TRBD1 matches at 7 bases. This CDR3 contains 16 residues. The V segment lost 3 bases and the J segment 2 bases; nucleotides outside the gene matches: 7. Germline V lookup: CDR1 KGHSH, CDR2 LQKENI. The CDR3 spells CASSPRGPGTGNTIYF. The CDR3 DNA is TGTGCCAGCTCACCGAGGGGGCCGGGGACTGGAAACACCATATATTTT.

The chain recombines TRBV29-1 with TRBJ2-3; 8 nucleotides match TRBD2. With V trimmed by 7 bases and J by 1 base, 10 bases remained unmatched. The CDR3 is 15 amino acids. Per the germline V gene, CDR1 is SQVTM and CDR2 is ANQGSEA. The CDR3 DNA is TGCAGCGAGGTTGGTAGCGGGGTCGGCACAGATACGCAGTATTTT. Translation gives CSEVGSGVGTDTQYF.

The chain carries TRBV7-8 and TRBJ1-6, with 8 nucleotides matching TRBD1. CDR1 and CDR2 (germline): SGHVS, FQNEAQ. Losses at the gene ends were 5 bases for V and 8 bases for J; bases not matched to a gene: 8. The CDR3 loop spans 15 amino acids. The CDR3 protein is CASSPVGQGDSPLHF. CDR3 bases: TGTGCCAGCAGCCCCGTTGGACAGGGAGATTCACCCCTCCACTTT. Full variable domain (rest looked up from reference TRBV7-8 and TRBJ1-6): GAGVSQSPRYKVAKRGQDVALRCDPISGHVSLFWYQQALGQGPEFLTYFQNEAQLDKSGLPSDRFFAERPEGSVSTLKIQRTQQEDSAVYLCASSPVGQGDSPLHFGNGTRLTVT.

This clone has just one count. CDR3 DNA: TGTGCCAGCAGTTATGCTGCTAGCGGGAGTTTCTACGAGCAGTACTTC. This encodes CASSYAASGSFYEQYF. The chain uses TRBV6-2 or TRBV6-3 and TRBJ2-7, with 10 bases aligning to TRBD2. This CDR3 is built from 16 residues. V trimming: 3 bases; J trimming: 3 bases; junction bases outside the gene matches: 8. Germline assignment: CDR1 MNHEY and CDR2 SVGEGT.

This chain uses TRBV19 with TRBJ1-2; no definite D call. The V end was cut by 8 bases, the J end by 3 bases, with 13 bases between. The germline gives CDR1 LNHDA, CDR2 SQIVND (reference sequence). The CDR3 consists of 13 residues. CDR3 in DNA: TGTGCCAGTTTGGCAGGCGCACACTATGGCTACACCTTC. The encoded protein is CASLAGAHYGYTF. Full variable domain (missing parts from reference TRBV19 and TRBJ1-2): DGGITQSPKYLFRKEGQNVTLSCEQNLNHDAMYWYRQDPGQGLRLIYYSQIVNDFQKGDIAEGYSVSREKKESFPLTVTSAQKNPTAFYLCASLAGAHYGYTFGSGTRLTVV.

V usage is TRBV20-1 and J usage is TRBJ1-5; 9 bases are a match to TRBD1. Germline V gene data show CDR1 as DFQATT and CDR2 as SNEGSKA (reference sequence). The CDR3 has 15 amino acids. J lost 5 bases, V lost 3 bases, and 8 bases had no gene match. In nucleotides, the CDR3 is TGCAGTGCTAGTATGGGACAGGGAGGTGATCAGCCCCAGCATTTT. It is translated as CSASMGQGGDQPQHF.

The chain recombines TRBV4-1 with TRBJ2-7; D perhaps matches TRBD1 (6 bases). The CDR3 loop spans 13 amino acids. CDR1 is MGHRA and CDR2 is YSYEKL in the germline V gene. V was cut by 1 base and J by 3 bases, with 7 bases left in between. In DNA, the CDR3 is TGCGCCAGCAGCCAAGTCAGGGGCTACGAGCAGTACTTC. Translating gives CASSQVRGYEQYF.

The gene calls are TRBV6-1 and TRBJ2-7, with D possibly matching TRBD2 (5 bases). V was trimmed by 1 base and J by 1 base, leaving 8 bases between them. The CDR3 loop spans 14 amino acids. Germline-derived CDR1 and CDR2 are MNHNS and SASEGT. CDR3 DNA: TGTGCCAGCAGTGAAGGAGGGCGGTCCTACGAGCAGTACTTC. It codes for CASSEGGRSYEQYF.

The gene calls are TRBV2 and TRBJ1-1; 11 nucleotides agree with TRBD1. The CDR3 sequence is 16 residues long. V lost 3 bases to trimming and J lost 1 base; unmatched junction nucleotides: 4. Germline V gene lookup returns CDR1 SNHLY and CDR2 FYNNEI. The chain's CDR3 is CASSEGTGGWNTEAFF. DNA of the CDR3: TGTGCCAGCAGTGAGGGGACAGGGGGATGGAACACTGAAGCTTTCTTT.

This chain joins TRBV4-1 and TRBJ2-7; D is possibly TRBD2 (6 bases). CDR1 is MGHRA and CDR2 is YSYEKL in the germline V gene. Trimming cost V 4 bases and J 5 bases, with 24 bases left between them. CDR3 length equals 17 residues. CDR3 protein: CASSRIPPGLRTHEQYF. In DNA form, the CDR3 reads TGCGCCAGCAGCCGTATTCCCCCGGGACTTCGAACCCACGAGCAGTACTTC.

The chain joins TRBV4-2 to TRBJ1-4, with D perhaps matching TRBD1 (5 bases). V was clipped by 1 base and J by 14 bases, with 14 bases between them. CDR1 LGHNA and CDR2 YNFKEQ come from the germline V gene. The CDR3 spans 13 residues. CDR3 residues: CASSQGRTRGLFF. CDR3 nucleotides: TGTGCCAGCAGCCAAGGGCGGACCCGGGGGCTGTTTTTT.

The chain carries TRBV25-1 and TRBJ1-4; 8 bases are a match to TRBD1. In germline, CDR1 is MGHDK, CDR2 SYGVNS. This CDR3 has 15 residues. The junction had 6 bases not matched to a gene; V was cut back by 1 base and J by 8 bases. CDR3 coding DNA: TGTGCCAGCAGTGAATTAGGGACAGGAGAAGAAAAACTGTTTTTT. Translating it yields CASSELGTGEEKLFF.